The 2 T cell receptor beta chains reported below all come from one sample, sequenced in a study of blood T cell repertoires in COVID-19. Sequencing used immunoSEQ multiplex PCR; TCRdb keeps in-frame clones, though not all of them. The sample has approximately 92,000 clones, 80% to 85% seen once. Sequenced material: peripheral blood. The receptors were sampled from a man in his sixties or seventies with active or convalescent COVID-19.

The chain links TRBV6-5 to TRBJ1-2; 8 bases are a match to TRBD1. Germline V gene sequence: CDR1 MNHEY, CDR2 SVGAGI. CDR3 size: 15 residues. Trimming took 7 bases from V and 6 from J; bases not matched to a gene: 13. The CDR3 DNA reads TGTGCCAGCACCCCTCACGGGGACAGGCTTCATGGCTACACCTTC. This codes for CASTPHGDRLHGYTF.

The chain is built from TRBV3-1 (or the pseudogene TRBV3-2) and TRBJ2-1; 7 bases are shared with TRBD2. Germline V gene lookup returns CDR1 LGHDT and CDR2 YNNKEL (reference sequence). Unmatched junction bases numbered 9, after V lost 3 bases and J lost 7 bases. The CDR3 length is 15 residues. In DNA, the CDR3 is TGTGCCAGCAGCCAGAGACGGGGGGATAGGAATGAGCAGTTCTTC. This codes for CASSQRRGDRNEQFF.